What follows are 28 T cell receptor beta chains derived from one specimen sequenced in a study of blood T cell repertoires in COVID-19. Only in-frame clones appear in the TCRdb table, and some are missing; sequencing was by immunoSEQ multiplex PCR. The table includes more than 65,000 clones, about four fifths detected once. Material for sequencing was peripheral blood. The receptor set was obtained from a human donor in a cohort sampled during active COVID-19.

The chain has TRBV19 and TRBJ1-1; D is perhaps TRBD1 (5 bases). CDR1 LNHDA and CDR2 SQIVND come from the germline V gene (reference sequence). The CDR3 sequence is 13 residues long. Trimming stripped 6 bases from V and 0 bases from J, with 8 bases between. The CDR3 bases are TGTGCCAGTAGGGAGACAGTGAACACTGAAGCTTTCTTT. This translates into CASRETVNTEAFF.

The chain links TRBV5-1 to TRBJ2-5; D ambiguous. CDR1 is SGHRS, CDR2 YFSETQ, per germline. This CDR3 comprises 11 residues. The V and J ends lost 4 bases and 3 bases respectively, with 4 bases between them. For the CDR3, the DNA is TGCGCCAGCAGCGTTAAAGAGACCCAGTACTTC. As protein: CASSVKETQYF.

V and J are TRBV5-1 and TRBJ2-3; TRBD2 is a possible D gene (6 bases). Trimming removed 4 bases at V and 5 bases at J, with 14 bases between. The V gene's germline CDR1 is SGHRS and CDR2 YFSETQ. The CDR3 extends over 14 amino acids. The CDR3 sequence: CASSPSGARDTQYF. The CDR3 DNA follows: TGCGCCAGCAGCCCCTCGGGAGCACGAGATACGCAGTATTTT. Combining the CDR3 with reference TRBV5-1 and TRBJ2-3 gives the whole variable domain KAGVTQTPRYLIKTRGQQVTLSCSPISGHRSVSWYQQTPGQGLQFLFEYFSETQRNKGNFPGRFSGRQFSNSRSEMNVSTLELGDSALYLCASSPSGARDTQYFGPGTRLTVL.

This sequence joins TRBV5-1 and TRBJ2-1; 13 bases align to TRBD2. Per the germline V gene, CDR1 is SGHRS and CDR2 is YFSETQ. V was pared by 4 bases and J by 15 bases, with 19 bases of the junction left unmatched. The CDR3 sequence is 17 residues long. CDR3 sequence reads: CASSPRTSGSTPKSGFF. DNA of the CDR3: TGCGCCAGCAGCCCCCGGACTAGCGGGAGCACCCCCAAGTCAGGGTTCTTC.

The chain carries TRBV5-1 and TRBJ2-3, with 13 bases fitting TRBD2. Germline CDR1 SGHRS, CDR2 YFSETQ. This CDR3 is built from 17 residues. J lost 4 bases, V lost 1 base, and 6 bases had no gene match. This chain's CDR3 is CASSLTSGRAGADTQYF. CDR3 nucleotide sequence: TGCGCCAGCAGCTTGACTAGCGGGAGGGCCGGGGCAGATACGCAGTATTTT.

The DNA for the CDR3 is TGTGCCAGCAGGGTACTCGCGGGGGGGCCTGTTGAGCAGTTCTTC. Protein: CASRVLAGGPVEQFF. J is TRBJ2-1 and V is TRBV2; TRBD2 matches at 9 bases. The V gene end was trimmed by 6 bases and the J gene end by 9 bases; junction bases not matched to a gene: 12. This CDR3 spans 15 amino acids. Per germline, CDR1 SNHLY and CDR2 FYNNEI.

The V gene is TRBV7-9, the J gene TRBJ2-7; 8 bases fit TRBD1. From germline, CDR1 is SEHNR and CDR2 FQNEAQ (reference sequence). The CDR3 contains 15 residues. J lost 6 bases, V lost 5 bases, and 12 bases had no gene match. The CDR3, as DNA: TGTGCCAGCAGCGCGACAGGGGATCGGCCCTTCGAGCAGTACTTC. Its translation is CASSATGDRPFEQYF.

The chain recombines TRBV5-1 with TRBJ2-1; the match to TRBD2 covers 16 bases. The CDR3 is 16 amino acids. The junction had 5 bases not matched to a gene; V was cut back by 4 bases and J by 7 bases. Germline loops: CDR1 SGHRS, CDR2 YFSETQ. The CDR3 coding sequence is TGCGCCAGCAGCCCGGGACTAGCGGGAGGGGTAAATGAGCAGTTCTTC. Its translation: CASSPGLAGGVNEQFF.

The chain couples TRBV6-2 or TRBV6-3 to TRBJ2-7; 12 bases are shared with TRBD1. J lost 0 bases, V lost 6 bases, and 12 bases had no gene match. This CDR3 is 18 amino acids long. Per the germline V gene, CDR1 is MNHEY and CDR2 is SVGEGT. The CDR3 here is CASSHQGPGQGASYEQYF. The CDR3 DNA reads as TGTGCCAGCAGCCACCAGGGACCGGGACAGGGGGCCTCCTACGAGCAGTACTTC.

The chain couples TRBV11-2 to TRBJ2-5; D is uncertain. V was clipped by 4 bases and J by 4 bases, with 16 bases between them. The CDR3 runs 15 residues. Germline CDR1 SGHAT, CDR2 FQNNGV. CDR3 sequence: CASSSSRVRGETQYF. CDR3 coding DNA: TGTGCCAGCAGCTCCTCGAGAGTTCGCGGAGAGACCCAGTACTTC. Full variable domain (rest looked up from reference TRBV11-2 and TRBJ2-5): EAGVAQSPRYKIIEKRQSVAFWCNPISGHATLYWYQQILGQGPKLLIQFQNNGVVDDSQLPKDRFSAERLKGVDSTLKIQPAKLEDSAVYLCASSSSRVRGETQYFGPGTRLLVL.

The chain links TRBV19 to TRBJ2-6; the match to TRBD2 covers 7 bases. Germline-derived CDR1 and CDR2 are LNHDA and SQIVND (reference sequence). The CDR3 is 18 amino acids. The V and J ends lost 3 bases and 1 base, in that order; junction bases with no gene match: 9. CDR3 nucleotides: TGTGCCAGTAGTATGATGGGCGGGAGCATGTCTGGGGCCAACGTCCTGACTTTC. It is translated as CASSMMGGSMSGANVLTF.

The chain combines TRBV5-1 with TRBJ2-1; 14 nucleotides line up with TRBD2. The CDR3 runs 17 residues. Germline V gene sequence: CDR1 SGHRS, CDR2 YFSETQ. The V and J ends lost 4 bases and 6 bases, in that order; junction bases with no gene match: 9. As DNA, the CDR3 is TGCGCCAGCAGCCTCCAAGGACTAGCGGGAGGAGCCAATGAGCAGTTCTTC. It is translated as CASSLQGLAGGANEQFF.

This clone came up a few times. The chain is built from TRBV24-1 and TRBJ2-1, with 10 bases that match TRBD1. V gave up 5 bases and J gave up 0 bases; unmatched junction bases: 12. The CDR3 runs to 19 residues. Germline V CDR1 and CDR2: KGHDR, SFDVKD. DNA of the CDR3: TGTGCCACCAGTGGGGCAGGACAGGGGGTGCGGGGCTCCTACAATGAGCAGTTCTTC. Protein product: CATSGAGQGVRGSYNEQFF.

This chain uses TRBV6-5 with TRBJ1-1, with no clear D. V lost 1 base and J lost 5, with 11 bases in between. The CDR3 covers 14 residues. CDR1 is MNHEY and CDR2 is SVGAGI in the germline V gene. The CDR3 spells CASSYFPRGTEAFF. The CDR3 DNA is TGTGCCAGCAGTTACTTTCCGAGAGGGACTGAAGCTTTCTTT.

The chain recombines TRBV28 with TRBJ2-1; D possibly corresponds to TRBD2 (6 bases). The germline V gene has CDR1 MDHEN and CDR2 SYDVKM. The CDR3 is 15 residues long. Trimming left V 4 bases short and J 6 bases short, with 16 bases between. CDR3 nucleotides: TGTGCCAGCAGTTCTAGTAAGCGGGCTTTCAATGAGCAGTTCTTC. Encoded protein: CASSSSKRAFNEQFF. Variable domain in full (rest from reference TRBV28 and TRBJ2-1): DVKVTQSSRYLVKRTGEKVFLECVQDMDHENMFWYRQDPGLGLRLIYFSYDVKMKEKGDIPEGYSVSREKKERFSLILESASTNQTSMYLCASSSSKRAFNEQFFGPGTRLTVL.

The rearrangement uses TRBV27 and TRBJ1-6, with D possibly being TRBD1 (6 bases). V shed 5 bases and J shed 9 bases, with 20 bases lying between them. Germline assignment: CDR1 MNHEY and CDR2 SMNVEV (reference sequence). The CDR3 is 16 amino acids. The CDR3 loop is CASSLRFGQRPSPLHF. CDR3 DNA sequence: TGTGCCAGCAGTCTCCGCTTTGGACAGCGGCCTTCACCCCTCCACTTT.

V and J are TRBV12-3 or TRBV12-4 and TRBJ2-7; the D gene is possibly TRBD2 (6 bases). CDR3 length: 13 residues. V lost 6 bases and J 7 bases, leaving 16 bases between the germline ends. The CDR3 DNA reads as TGTGCCAGCAGCTGGACGGACGGGGGTGAGCAGTACTTC. This encodes CASSWTDGGEQYF.

V gene TRBV4-2 combines with J gene TRBJ1-2; the D is unclear. Between the trimmed V and J ends, which lost 0 bases and 0 bases, there was a span of 11 bases. The CDR3 is 16 residues long. Germline values: CDR1 LGHNA, CDR2 YNFKEQ. In DNA, the CDR3 is TGTGCCAGCAGCCAAGATAACTTGGCGGCTAACTATGGCTACACCTTC. This encodes CASSQDNLAANYGYTF.

This chain links TRBV28 with TRBJ2-7, with 9 positions matching TRBD1. With V trimmed by 2 bases and J by 1 base, 6 bases remained unmatched. Germline assignment: CDR1 MDHEN and CDR2 SYDVKM. CDR3 length: 16 amino acids. CDR3 sequence reads: CASSLRGQGFSYEQYF. In nucleotides, the CDR3 is TGTGCCAGCAGTTTACGGGGACAGGGCTTTTCCTACGAGCAGTACTTC. Using reference TRBV28 and TRBJ2-7 for the parts outside the CDR3, the full variable domain is DVKVTQSSRYLVKRTGEKVFLECVQDMDHENMFWYRQDPGLGLRLIYFSYDVKMKEKGDIPEGYSVSREKKERFSLILESASTNQTSMYLCASSLRGQGFSYEQYFGPGTRLTVT.

J is TRBJ1-1 and V is TRBV19; the D is unclear. Trimming stripped 7 bases from V and 1 base from J, with 13 bases between. The CDR3 contains 14 residues. Looked up from germline, CDR1 is LNHDA and CDR2 is SQIVND (reference sequence). The CDR3 protein is CASKPPRGNTEAFF. DNA of the CDR3: TGTGCCAGTAAGCCCCCGCGGGGGAACACTGAAGCTTTCTTT.

This clone was seen once. The V call is TRBV5-6, the J call TRBJ2-5; the D is unclear. The CDR3 has 13 residues. V gave up 1 base and J gave up 4 bases, with 8 bases separating them. The germline V gene encodes CDR1 SGHDT and CDR2 YYEEEE. CDR3 sequence reads: CASSLRAGETQYF. The CDR3 nucleotides read TGTGCCAGCAGCTTGCGTGCAGGAGAGACCCAGTACTTC.

The chain has TRBV21-1 and TRBJ1-4; no check of the table's D call, TRBD1, against the DNA was made. TRBV21-1 is reported as a pseudogene. The CDR3 has 15 residues. Written as DNA, the CDR3 is TGTGCCAGCAGTCGAGGGGGACGGGGTAATGAAAAACTGTTTTTT. Its protein is CASSRGGRGNEKLFF.

This clone has only one observation. The chain is built from TRBV9 and TRBJ2-2; 12 bases agree with TRBD2. There are 17 residues in the CDR3. V gave up 0 bases and J gave up 7 bases; unmatched junction bases: 7. CDR1 and CDR2 from the germline V gene are SGDLS and YYNGEE. CDR3 loop: CASSVELAGGRGGELFF. The DNA of the CDR3 is TGTGCCAGCAGCGTAGAACTAGCGGGAGGCCGGGGCGGGGAGCTGTTTTTT.

The chain couples TRBV28 to TRBJ1-3; D remains ambiguous. The germline V gene encodes CDR1 MDHEN and CDR2 SYDVKM. Trimming shortened V by 8 bases and J by 1 base, and 15 bases separated the two germline ends. The CDR3 spans 15 residues. The CDR3 DNA reads as TGTGCCAGCCTCACCGGGTCCGTTTCTGGAAACACCATATATTTT. This codes for CASLTGSVSGNTIYF. Based on the CDR3 plus reference TRBV28 and TRBJ1-3, the full variable domain is DVKVTQSSRYLVKRTGEKVFLECVQDMDHENMFWYRQDPGLGLRLIYFSYDVKMKEKGDIPEGYSVSREKKERFSLILESASTNQTSMYLCASLTGSVSGNTIYFGEGSWLTVV.

The chain uses TRBV5-4 and TRBJ2-2, with D tentatively TRBD1 (5 bases). In germline, CDR1 is SGHNT, CDR2 YYREEE (reference sequence). The CDR3 covers 15 residues. The V gene lost 5 bases and the J gene lost 1 base, with 12 bases spanning the gap. DNA for the CDR3: TGTGCCAGCAGTTCTATTGGACAGAACACCGGGGAGCTGTTTTTT. Translation gives CASSSIGQNTGELFF.

This clone was seen repeatedly, ten times or more. The V gene is TRBV4-1, the J gene TRBJ2-7; the match to TRBD2 covers 10 bases. Germline V gene sequence: CDR1 MGHRA, CDR2 YSYEKL. The trim removed 6 bases at V and 5 bases at J, leaving 7 bases unmatched. CDR3 size: 14 residues. The CDR3 loop reads CASSPLTSGNEQYF. CDR3 DNA sequence: TGCGCCAGCAGTCCACTTACTAGCGGGAACGAGCAGTACTTC.

The chain joins TRBV10-3 to TRBJ1-1, with TRBD1 identical over 10 bases. Germline CDR1 and CDR2: ENHRY and SYGVKD. This CDR3 is 13 amino acids long. V lost 10 bases, J lost 6 bases, and 8 bases stayed unmatched. CDR3 region: CATTGTGVAEAFF. CDR3 coding DNA: TGTGCCACCACCGGGACAGGGGTGGCTGAAGCTTTCTTT.

The chain recombines TRBV10-3 with TRBJ1-1; 11 bases align to TRBD1. CDR3 length: 14 residues. V shed 6 bases and J 7 bases; nucleotides not matched to a gene: 7. Germline CDR1 reads ENHRY; CDR2 reads SYGVKD. The CDR3 sequence is CAISGQGAQYEAFF. As DNA, the CDR3 is TGTGCCATCAGCGGACAGGGGGCACAATATGAAGCTTTCTTT.